Listed below are T cell receptor beta chains from one sample, sequenced in a study of T-cell memory formation after mild COVID-19. One entry per CDR3 protein results from TCRdb running MiXCR on the 5' RACE reads. The sample includes 190,000 or so distinct CDR3 sequences, roughly 23% seen only once; the top ten take 23%. Material: PBMCs or a T cell subset sorted from them (not recorded which). These receptor sequences come from an adult woman who had mild COVID-19 (a few samples of this study predate the infection). Cell type and time point are not known. Each CDR3 is given with its conserved first and last residue. The D gene is left open where the match is weak. Expanded clones get a size class; other rows say once, few or many, or leave the size out.

v_call	d_call	j_call	clone_size	cdr3_aa	cdr3_nt
TRBV13	-	TRBJ2-3	-	CASSPRDRVDTQYF	TGTGCCAGCAGCCCCCGGGACCGGGTGGATACGCAGTATTTT
TRBV4-1	TRBD2	TRBJ2-1	few	CASSRTSGASYNEQFF	TGCGCCAGCAGCCGGACTAGCGGGGCCTCCTACAATGAGCAGTTCTTC
TRBV20-1	TRBD1	TRBJ1-2	many	CSLKSDRGRSGYTF	TGCAGTCTAAAAAGCGACAGGGGGCGTAGTGGCTACACCTTC
TRBV29-1	-	TRBJ1-2	-	CSVVGFTGRSYGYTF	TGCAGCGTCGTAGGGTTTACGGGGCGAAGCTATGGCTACACCTTC
TRBV4-1	TRBD1	TRBJ2-1	-	CASSHEGQGIHEQFF	TGCGCCAGCAGCCACGAGGGACAGGGAATCCATGAGCAGTTCTTC
TRBV10-2	-	TRBJ2-7	-	CASLQGSEQYF	TGCGCCAGCCTACAGGGTTCAGAGCAGTACTTC
TRBV9	-	TRBJ2-4	-	CASSVEGEAKNIQYF	TGTGCCAGCAGCGTAGAAGGGGAAGCCAAAAACATTCAGTACTTC
TRBV6-1	-	TRBJ1-5	-	CASSERGWQPQHF	TGTGCCAGCAGTGAGAGAGGGTGGCAGCCCCAGCATTTT
TRBV24-1	TRBD2	TRBJ2-7	-	CATSESGAGAYEQYF	TGTGCCACCAGTGAGTCTGGGGCGGGAGCCTACGAGCAGTACTTC
TRBV20-1	-	TRBJ2-3	-	CSTPLGSLFTQYF	TGCAGTACACCTCTTGGGAGTCTCTTTACGCAGTATTTT
TRBV5-1	-	TRBJ2-1	few	CASSLAQEQPEQFF	TGCGCCAGCAGCTTGGCCCAAGAACAGCCTGAGCAGTTCTTC
TRBV19	-	TRBJ2-1	-	CASSIVDNEQFF	TGTGCCAGTAGTATTGTAGACAATGAGCAGTTCTTC
TRBV25-1	TRBD1	TRBJ2-7	few	CASSSPPGQGVHEQYF	TGTGCCAGCAGTTCCCCCCCGGGACAGGGGGTTCACGAGCAGTACTTC
TRBV7-3	-	TRBJ2-6	few	CASSLDSGANVLTF	TGTGCCAGCAGCCTAGACTCTGGGGCCAACGTCCTGACTTTC
TRBV20-1	TRBD2	TRBJ2-1	few	CSASLLAFDYNEQFF	TGCAGTGCTAGCCTACTAGCGTTTGACTACAATGAGCAGTTCTTC
TRBV5-1	-	TRBJ2-7	-	CASSLDIGYEQYF	TGCGCCAGCAGCTTGGACATCGGATACGAGCAGTACTTC
TRBV24-1	TRBD1	TRBJ2-3	few	CATSDSGQGTTDTQYF	TGTGCCACCAGTGATTCTGGACAGGGTACGACAGATACGCAGTATTTT
TRBV4-1	-	TRBJ2-1	many	CASSQRNEQFF	TGCGCCAGCAGCCAACGTAATGAGCAGTTCTTC
TRBV7-9	-	TRBJ2-3	once	CASSPSGQGWTDTQYF	TGTGCCAGCAGCCCCTCGGGGCAGGGCTGGACAGATACGCAGTATTTT
TRBV9	TRBD1	TRBJ2-7	-	CASSAETGILYEQYF	TGTGCCAGCAGCGCCGAGACAGGGATTTTATACGAGCAGTACTTC
TRBV9	TRBD1	TRBJ1-6	-	CASSVQQRTGSNSPLHF	TGTGCCAGCAGCGTCCAACAGAGGACAGGGTCCAATTCACCCCTCCACTTT
TRBV9	-	TRBJ1-1	few	CASSDGPRPLEAFF	TGTGCCAGCAGTGATGGACCGCGACCACTTGAAGCTTTCTTT
TRBV12-3/TRBV12-4	-	TRBJ2-3	many	CASSQATDTQYF	TGTGCCAGCAGTCAAGCTACAGATACGCAGTATTTT
TRBV29-1	-	TRBJ2-1	-	CSVEGGGVYNEQFF	TGCAGCGTTGAGGGCGGGGGCGTCTACAATGAGCAGTTCTTC
TRBV11-2	-	TRBJ2-2	-	CASSFWTNTGELFF	TGTGCCAGCAGCTTTTGGACAAACACCGGGGAGCTGTTTTTT
TRBV27	-	TRBJ2-5	few	CASSPGTRGETQYF	TGTGCCAGCAGTCCAGGGACTCGGGGAGAGACCCAGTACTTC
TRBV9	-	TRBJ1-2	-	CASSVGSQDYDGYTF	TGTGCCAGCAGCGTAGGGTCCCAGGATTATGATGGCTACACCTTC
TRBV29-1	-	TRBJ2-3	-	CSVELAGRDTDTQYF	TGCAGCGTTGAGTTGGCAGGGAGAGACACAGATACGCAGTATTTT
TRBV11-2	-	TRBJ2-5	few	CASSYMDAGIQETQYF	TGTGCCAGCAGCTACATGGATGCGGGAATACAAGAGACCCAGTACTTC
TRBV4-1	TRBD2	TRBJ2-1	-	CASSQGRGTSVGDEQFF	TGCGCCAGCAGCCAAGGAAGGGGGACTAGTGTCGGCGATGAGCAGTTCTTC
TRBV6-5	-	TRBJ2-1	-	CASSYTLDSAYNEQFF	TGTGCCAGCAGTTATACCCTGGACAGCGCCTACAATGAGCAGTTCTTC
TRBV7-6	TRBD1	TRBJ2-2	few	CASSEGQERAGELFF	TGTGCCAGCAGCGAGGGACAGGAACGGGCCGGGGAGCTGTTTTTT
TRBV6-2/TRBV6-3	TRBD2	TRBJ2-7	-	CASSALSGSSYEQYF	TGTGCCAGCAGTGCGCTGAGCGGGAGCTCCTACGAGCAGTACTTC
TRBV2	-	TRBJ1-2	-	CATRRGPYGYTF	TGTGCCACTAGGCGGGGACCATATGGCTACACCTTC
TRBV21-1	-	TRBJ2-1	-	CARESGGPTAKYNEQFF	TGTGCCCGAGAAAGCGGGGGGCCGACCGCGAAGTACAATGAGCAGTTCTTC
TRBV20-1	TRBD1	TRBJ1-5	-	CSARDRESNQPQHF	TGCAGTGCGCGGGACAGGGAGAGCAATCAGCCCCAGCATTTT
TRBV9	TRBD1	TRBJ2-7	-	CASSVGSGGYEQYF	TGTGCCAGCAGCGTAGGGTCAGGGGGTTACGAGCAGTACTTC
TRBV2	TRBD2	TRBJ2-5	-	CASSDSASGDPNQETQYF	TGTGCCAGCAGTGATTCGGCTAGCGGGGACCCGAACCAAGAGACCCAGTACTTC
TRBV12-3/TRBV12-4	TRBD2	TRBJ2-5	-	CASSQDGRETQYF	TGTGCCAGCAGCCAGGACGGGAGGGAGACCCAGTACTTC
TRBV6-5	-	TRBJ2-5	-	CASRISEGTQYF	TGTGCCAGCAGGATTTCGGAGGGGACCCAGTACTTC
TRBV4-2	-	TRBJ2-3	few	CASSQDGQEPDTQYF	TGTGCCAGCAGCCAAGATGGGCAGGAACCAGATACGCAGTATTTT
TRBV7-2	TRBD2	TRBJ2-7	-	CASSTRGSGKPSEQYF	TGTGCCAGCAGCACCCGGGGTAGCGGGAAACCAAGCGAGCAGTACTTC
TRBV12-3/TRBV12-4	TRBD2	TRBJ2-1	few	CASRPSGGLYEQFF	TGTGCCAGCAGACCTAGCGGGGGTCTCTATGAGCAGTTCTTC
TRBV6-6	-	TRBJ2-1	few	CASSSIGTPNEQFF	TGTGCCAGCAGCTCAATAGGGACTCCCAATGAGCAGTTCTTC
TRBV4-1	-	TRBJ1-1	few	CASSHPSVGTEAFF	TGCGCCAGCAGCCATCCCTCGGTGGGCACTGAAGCTTTCTTT
TRBV6-1	-	TRBJ1-5	few	CASSETGRVGSQPQHF	TGTGCCAGCAGTGAAACGGGCAGGGTGGGCAGTCAGCCCCAGCATTTT
TRBV7-9	TRBD2	TRBJ2-1	few	CASSSSGRADEQFF	TGTGCCAGCAGCTCTAGCGGGAGGGCTGACGAGCAGTTCTTC
TRBV5-6	TRBD1	TRBJ2-1	-	CASSFNPRGRYNEQFF	TGTGCCAGCAGCTTTAATCCCAGGGGGCGTTACAATGAGCAGTTCTTC
TRBV7-8	TRBD1	TRBJ2-7	few	CASSLEGAGALYEQYF	TGTGCCAGCAGCTTAGAGGGGGCAGGGGCTCTCTACGAGCAGTACTTC
TRBV12-3/TRBV12-4	TRBD2	TRBJ2-3	-	CASSIPSGRAADTQYF	TGTGCCAGCAGTATCCCTAGCGGGAGGGCCGCAGATACGCAGTATTTT
TRBV6-2/TRBV6-3	-	TRBJ2-7	few	CASSFSRPYEQYF	TGTGCCAGCAGTTTTTCGCGCCCCTACGAGCAGTACTTC
TRBV11-2	-	TRBJ2-1	few	CASSLTYGRLSSYNEQFF	TGTGCCAGCAGCCTAACCTACGGACGGCTAAGCTCCTACAATGAGCAGTTCTTC
TRBV15	-	TRBJ2-3	few	CATSSGGPTDTQYF	TGTGCCACCAGCTCAGGGGGGCCCACAGATACGCAGTATTTT
TRBV7-8	-	TRBJ2-7	few	CASSFKGLVYEQYF	TGTGCCAGCAGCTTTAAGGGGCTGGTCTACGAGCAGTACTTC
TRBV4-1	-	TRBJ2-5	-	CASSRTGGSHETQYF	TGCGCCAGCAGCCGGACGGGGGGCTCCCACGAGACCCAGTACTTC
TRBV9	TRBD2	TRBJ2-3	-	CASSGLAGPFTSTDTQYF	TGTGCCAGCAGCGGATTAGCGGGGCCCTTTACTAGCACAGATACGCAGTATTTT
TRBV11-2	-	TRBJ2-1	few	CASSLVLDNEQFF	TGTGCCAGCAGCTTGGTGCTGGACAATGAGCAGTTCTTC
TRBV9	-	TRBJ1-2	-	CASSPSGGNYGYTF	TGTGCCAGCAGCCCCTCCGGGGGGAACTATGGCTACACCTTC
TRBV7-9	TRBD1	TRBJ1-2	-	CASSLAPLGQQMSGYTF	TGTGCCAGCAGCTTAGCCCCCTTGGGACAGCAAATGAGTGGCTACACCTTC
TRBV11-2	TRBD2	TRBJ2-4	-	CASSLPLAGGLGRNIQYF	TGTGCCAGCAGCTTACCGCTAGCGGGGGGGCTAGGTAGGAACATTCAGTACTTC